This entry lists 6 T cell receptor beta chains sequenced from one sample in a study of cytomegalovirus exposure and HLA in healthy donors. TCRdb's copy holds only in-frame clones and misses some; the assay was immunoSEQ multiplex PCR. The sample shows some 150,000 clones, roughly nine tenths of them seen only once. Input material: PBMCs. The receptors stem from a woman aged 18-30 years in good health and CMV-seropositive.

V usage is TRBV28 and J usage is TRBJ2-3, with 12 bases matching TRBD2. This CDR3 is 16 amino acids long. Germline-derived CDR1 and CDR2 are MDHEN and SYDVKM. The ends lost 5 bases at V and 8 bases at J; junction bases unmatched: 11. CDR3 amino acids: CASSPARTSGEGTQYF. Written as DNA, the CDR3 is TGTGCCAGCAGTCCCGCCCGGACTAGCGGGGAAGGTACGCAGTATTTT.

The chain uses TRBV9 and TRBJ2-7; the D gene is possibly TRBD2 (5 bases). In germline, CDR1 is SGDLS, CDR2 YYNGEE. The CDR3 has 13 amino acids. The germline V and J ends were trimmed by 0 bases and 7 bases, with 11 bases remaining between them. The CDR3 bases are TGTGCCAGCAGCGTAGTCGAGGGTAGGGAGCAGTACTTC. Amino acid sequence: CASSVVEGREQYF.

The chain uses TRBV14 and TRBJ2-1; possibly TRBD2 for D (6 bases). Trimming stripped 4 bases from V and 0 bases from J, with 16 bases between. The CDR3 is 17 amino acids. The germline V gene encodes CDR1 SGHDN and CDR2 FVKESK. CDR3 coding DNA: TGTGCCAGCAGCCCGTACGGACGGGGGAGCTCCTACAATGAGCAGTTCTTC. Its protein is CASSPYGRGSSYNEQFF.

DNA of the CDR3: TGTGCCAGCAGGCTTTCCCCCGCAGATGAGCAGTTCTTC. It translates to CASRLSPADEQFF. The rearrangement joins TRBV7-8 to TRBJ2-1, with D unresolved. V lost 6 bases and J 8 bases, leaving 14 bases between the germline ends. The germline gives CDR1 SGHVS, CDR2 FQNEAQ. The CDR3 consists of 13 residues.

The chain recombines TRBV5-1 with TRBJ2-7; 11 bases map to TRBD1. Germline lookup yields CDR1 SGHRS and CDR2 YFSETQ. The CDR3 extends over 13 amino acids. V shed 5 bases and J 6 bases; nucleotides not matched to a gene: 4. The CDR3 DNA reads TGCGCCAGCAGGTCCGGGACAGGGGGCGAGCAGTACTTC. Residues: CASRSGTGGEQYF.

CDR3 nucleotides: TGTGCCAGCAGGAACGTCGGGGAGCAGTACTTC. Its translation is CASRNVGEQYF. V usage is TRBV2 and J usage is TRBJ2-7; no definite D call. The germline V gene encodes CDR1 SNHLY and CDR2 FYNNEI. CDR3 size: 11 residues. The ends were cut back, 6 bases at V and 7 bases at J, with 10 bases in the middle. The variable domain in full, completed from reference TRBV2 and TRBJ2-7, reads EPEVTQTPSHQVTQMGQEVILRCVPISNHLYFYWYRQILGQKVEFLVSFYNNEISEKSEIFDDQFSVERPDGSNFTLKIRSTKLEDSAMYFCASRNVGEQYFGPGTRLTVT.